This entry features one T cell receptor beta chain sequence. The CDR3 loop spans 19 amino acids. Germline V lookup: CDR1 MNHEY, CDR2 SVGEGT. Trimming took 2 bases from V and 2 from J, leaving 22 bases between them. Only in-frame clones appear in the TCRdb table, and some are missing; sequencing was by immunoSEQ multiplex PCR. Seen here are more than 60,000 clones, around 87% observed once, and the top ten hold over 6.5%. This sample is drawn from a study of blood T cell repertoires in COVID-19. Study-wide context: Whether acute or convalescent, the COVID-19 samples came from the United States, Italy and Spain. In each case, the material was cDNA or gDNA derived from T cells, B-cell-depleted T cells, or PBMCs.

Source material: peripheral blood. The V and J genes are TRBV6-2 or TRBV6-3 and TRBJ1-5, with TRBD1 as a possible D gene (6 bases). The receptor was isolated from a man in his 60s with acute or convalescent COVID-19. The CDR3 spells CASSYLTGQDVSRNQPQHF. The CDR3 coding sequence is TGTGCCAGCAGTTACCTTACAGGGCAAGATGTGTCTCGCAATCAGCCCCAGCATTTT.